The T cell receptor (beta chain) described here comes from a study of blood T cell repertoires in COVID-19. The V end lost 0 bases, the J end lost 0 bases, and 7 bases lay between the germline ends. CDR1 is SGHRS and CDR2 is YFSETQ in the germline V gene. This CDR3 is built from 15 residues. In the original analysis: The authors estimated nucleated cell counts from reference gene primer amplification. Generated by immunoSEQ multiplex PCR, the TCRdb table keeps only in-frame clones and is missing some. The D gene and trimming were derived from the DNA, and the V and J assignments and clone size from that table. The sample records 200,000 to 250,000 clones, 70% to 85% being singletons.

The sequence came from an older woman who had recovered from COVID-19. This chain uses TRBV5-1 with TRBJ1-3, with unresolved D. Sequenced input: PBMCs or T cells enriched from blood (not recorded which). CDR3 nucleotide sequence: TGCGCCAGCAGCTTGGGTGACTACTCTGGAAACACCATATATTTT. This codes for CASSLGDYSGNTIYF.